This TCR beta chain comes out of a study of blood T cell repertoires in COVID-19. About the study: Acute-phase and convalescent COVID-19 samples originated in the United States, Italy and Spain.

As handled by the study authors: How many nucleated cells were present was estimated from reference gene primer amplification. Libraries were prepared by immunoSEQ multiplex PCR; TCRdb keeps only in-frame clonotypes and omits some of them. The DNA gave D and trimming, while V, J and clone size come from that table. The sample lists 200,000 to 250,000 clones, roughly 83% occurring once. Sequencing input: peripheral blood. This TCR was recovered from a man aged 80 or over with acute or convalescent COVID-19.

The CDR3 nucleotides are TGTGCCAGCAGTTCTACAGCAAAACACGACTATGGCTACACCTTC. It translates to CASSSTAKHDYGYTF. The chain couples TRBV27 to TRBJ1-2; D is unresolved. CDR1 is MNHEY and CDR2 is SMNVEV in the germline V gene (reference sequence). Trimming stripped 4 bases from V and 3 bases from J, with 15 bases between. This CDR3 contains 15 residues.